Following are 5 T cell receptor beta chains from one sample sequenced in a study of T cells after yellow fever vaccination. Via MiXCR, TCRdb re-called the 5' RACE reads, giving one row per CDR3 protein. The sample includes nearly 550,000 distinct CDR3 sequences, roughly 19% of them seen just once. Sequenced here: PBMCs, sampled 15 days after the yellow fever booster vaccination. The receptors stem from a man between 25 and 39 years old who received the YFV17D yellow fever vaccine.

The chain has TRBV28 and TRBJ2-6, with no clear D. CDR1 is MDHEN and CDR2 is SYDVKM in the germline V gene. The CDR3 loop spans 16 amino acids. V gave up 2 bases and J gave up 0 bases, with 8 bases separating them. The CDR3 loop is CASSLPGHSGANVLTF. DNA of the CDR3: TGTGCCAGCAGTTTACCGGGTCACTCTGGGGCCAACGTCCTGACTTTC.

Only a few counts were recorded for this clonotype. The gene calls are TRBV27 and TRBJ2-2; 8 bases match TRBD2. CDR3 size: 13 residues. Trimming at V came to 6 bases and at J to 7 bases, leaving 4 bases not matched to a gene. Germline V CDR1 and CDR2: MNHEY, SMNVEV (reference sequence). The CDR3 protein is CASRGLVNGELFF. The CDR3 region has the DNA TGTGCCAGCAGGGGACTAGTGAACGGGGAGCTGTTTTTT.

This chain links TRBV11-3 with TRBJ2-2, with D uncertain. Germline lookup yields CDR1 SGHNT and CDR2 YENEEA. Trimming shortened V by 0 bases and J by 6 bases, and 5 bases separated the two germline ends. CDR3 length: 13 residues. Written as DNA, the CDR3 is TGTGCCAGCAGCTTAGAGGTTCCCGGGGAGCTGTTTTTT. Translated, it gives CASSLEVPGELFF.

This clonotype was seen a few times. The CDR3 region is CAISESREQETQYF. Here the CDR3 DNA reads TGTGCCATCAGTGAGTCACGGGAGCAAGAGACCCAGTACTTC. The J gene is TRBJ2-5, the V gene TRBV10-3, with a tentative D call TRBD2 (6 bases). Germline V CDR1 and CDR2: ENHRY, SYGVKD. This CDR3 contains 14 residues. The V end was cut by 0 bases, the J end by 2 bases, with 7 bases between.

V is TRBV7-2 and J is TRBJ2-7; D is undetermined. The V end was cut by 3 bases, the J end by 0 bases, with 9 bases between. Germline V CDR1 and CDR2: SGHTA, FQGNSA. This CDR3 contains 14 residues. The CDR3 bases are TGTGCCAGCAGCTTGGGCCAGAACTCCTACGAGCAGTACTTC. Translated: CASSLGQNSYEQYF.